The rows below give T cell receptor beta chains drawn from one sample of a study of post-analysis software for immune sequencing data. TCRdb re-called the PCR reads through MiXCR, storing one row per CDR3 protein. The repertoire holds around 700,000 distinct CDR3 sequences, with 55% to 70% as singletons. Sequencing was performed on blood. These TCRs come from a girl between 2 and 10 years old with multiple sclerosis. Both conserved end residues are part of each CDR3. A D gene is named only where the DNA matches it firmly. Size is stated for part of the rows, as once, few or many counts, or as a class when the clone is expanded.

>TRBV28|once|.|TRBJ2-7
CASSSSKSLGYEQYF
TGTGCCAGCAGTTCCTCGAAGTCCCTTGGCTACGAGCAGTACTTC
>TRBV7-3|few|TRBD2|TRBJ2-1
CASSITSVGEQFF
TGTGCCAGCAGCATAACTAGCGTTGGTGAGCAGTTCTTC
>TRBV7-2|.|TRBD1|TRBJ2-3
CASSATRGQGVLADTQYF
TGTGCCAGCAGCGCCACCCGGGGACAGGGGGTGTTGGCGGATACGCAGTATTTT
>TRBV14|.|.|TRBJ2-4
CASSQDRQYNEQYF
TGTGCCAGCAGCCAAGATAGGCAGTACAATGAGCAGTACTTC
>TRBV29-1|few|.|TRBJ1-1
CSVLDGTKHTEAFF
TGCAGCGTCCTTGACGGGACAAAACACACTGAAGCTTTCTTT
>TRBV10-3|.|.|TRBJ1-5
CAIRTDQGPQHF
TGTGCCATCCGGACGGACCAAGGGCCCCAGCATTTT
>TRBV7-2|.|TRBD2|TRBJ2-5
CASSSSPRLAGETETQYF
TGTGCCAGCAGCTCTTCGCCCAGACTAGCGGGGGAAACAGAGACCCAGTACTTC
>TRBV5-6|.|.|TRBJ2-7
CASSLAIQGSLGHPYEQYF
TGTGCCAGCAGCTTGGCCATTCAAGGCTCTTTAGGCCATCCCTACGAGCAGTACTTC
>TRBV20-1|.|TRBD2|TRBJ2-7
CSARDWSSTSGSYEQYF
TGCAGTGCTAGAGATTGGTCGTCCACTAGCGGGAGTTACGAGCAGTACTTC
>TRBV5-6|.|TRBD1|TRBJ2-7
CASSFLGTGGIYEQYF
TGTGCCAGCAGCTTCCTGGGGACAGGGGGTATATACGAGCAGTACTTC
>TRBV7-2|.|.|TRBJ2-3
CASTFGSRTDTQYF
TGTGCCAGCACCTTCGGCTCCCGCACAGATACGCAGTATTTT
>TRBV29-1|few|TRBD1|TRBJ2-1
CSAPRDRAYNEQFF
TGCAGCGCCCCCCGGGACAGGGCCTACAATGAGCAGTTCTTC
>TRBV7-2|.|TRBD2|TRBJ2-1
CASSLVSATTSGGPYNEQFF
TGTGCCAGCAGCTTAGTCTCTGCTACTACTAGCGGGGGGCCGTACAATGAGCAGTTCTTC
>TRBV7-9|.|.|TRBJ2-5
CASRVAGLGEQYF
TGTGCGAGCAGGGTCGCAGGCTTGGGTGAGCAGTACTTC
>TRBV11-2|once|TRBD2|TRBJ2-1
CAGSSSGLGANEQFF
TGTGCCGGCAGCTCGTCGGGACTAGGGGCGAATGAGCAGTTCTTC
>TRBV29-1|.|TRBD1|TRBJ1-2
CSAEDRGTDGYTF
TGCAGCGCGGAGGACAGGGGCACAGATGGCTACACCTTC
>TRBV29-1|.|TRBD1|TRBJ2-5
CSATDRVARETQYF
TGCAGCGCAACCGACAGGGTGGCTCGAGAGACCCAGTACTTC
>TRBV24-1|once|TRBD2|TRBJ2-3
CATSDGTSTFTDTQYF
TGTGCCACCAGTGACGGGACTAGTACATTCACAGATACGCAGTATTTT
>TRBV6-2/TRBV6-3|few|.|TRBJ2-3
CASLSGDTDTQYF
TGTGCCAGCCTTTCGGGGGACACAGATACGCAGTATTTT
>TRBV12-3/TRBV12-4|.|TRBD1|TRBJ2-5
CASSSDRDRPYF
TGTGCCAGCAGTTCAGACCGGGACAGGCCGTACTTC
>TRBV5-1|once|TRBD1|TRBJ2-3
CASSSGQPTDTQYF
TGCGCCAGCAGCTCGGGACAGCCGACAGATACGCAGTATTTT
>TRBV4-1|.|TRBD1|TRBJ1-6
CASSQDPKQGAQYNSPLHF
TGCGCCAGCAGCCAAGATCCCAAGCAGGGGGCGCAGTATAATTCACCCCTCCACTTT
>TRBV7-2|.|.|TRBJ2-1
CASSLVAFGDGYANEQFF
TGTGCCAGCAGCTTAGTCGCTTTCGGGGACGGCTATGCCAATGAGCAGTTCTTC
>TRBV5-1|.|.|TRBJ2-3
CASSYDSSSTDTQYF
TGCGCCAGCAGCTACGACAGCTCTAGCACAGATACGCAGTATTTT
>TRBV7-8|.|TRBD1|TRBJ1-4
CASSLRDRVLFATNEKLFF
TGTGCCAGCAGCCTCCGGGACAGGGTCTTGTTTGCAACTAATGAAAAACTGTTTTTT
>TRBV30|.|TRBD1|TRBJ1-2
CAWVPQGEKGYTF
TGTGCCTGGGTGCCCCAGGGGGAGAAGGGCTACACCTTC
>TRBV12-3/TRBV12-4|.|.|TRBJ1-1
CASSSLGGAEAFF
TGTGCCAGCAGTTCACTCGGAGGGGCTGAAGCTTTCTTT
>TRBV24-1|.|TRBD2|TRBJ2-1
CATTSGGRNEQFF
TGTGCCACCACGAGCGGGGGGAGAAATGAGCAGTTCTTC
>TRBV5-1|.|TRBD1|TRBJ1-2
CASSSGRDRVTYGYTF
TGCGCCAGCAGCTCGGGCCGGGACAGGGTTACTTATGGCTACACCTTC
>TRBV20-1|.|TRBD2|TRBJ2-3
CSAGLAGVIDTQYF
TGCAGTGCGGGCCTAGCGGGAGTAATAGATACGCAGTATTTT
>TRBV20-1|.|.|TRBJ2-5
CSAFLRQGQETQYF
TGCAGTGCCTTCTTACGGCAGGGTCAAGAGACCCAGTACTTC
>TRBV15|.|TRBD1|TRBJ1-2
CATRKTGSDGYTF
TGTGCCACCCGAAAGACAGGGTCGGATGGCTACACCTTC
>TRBV7-2|.|TRBD1|TRBJ1-2
CASSLRQGNSGYTF
TGTGCCAGCAGCTTAAGACAGGGAAATTCTGGCTACACCTTC
>TRBV2|.|.|TRBJ1-1
CASSDSVAEAFF
TGTGCCAGCAGTGACAGTGTTGCTGAAGCTTTCTTT
>TRBV25-1|.|.|TRBJ1-1
CASQRPGGTEAFF
TGTGCCAGCCAGCGACCGGGCGGAACTGAAGCTTTCTTT
>TRBV6-1|.|.|TRBJ2-1
CASSEILSSYNEQFF
TGTGCCAGCAGTGAAATCTTGAGCTCCTACAATGAGCAGTTCTTC
>TRBV6-5|.|TRBD2|TRBJ2-6
CASSYRAGGVSGANVLTF
TGTGCCAGCAGTTACCGGGCGGGGGGGGTCTCTGGGGCCAACGTCCTGACTTTC
>TRBV7-8|.|TRBD2|TRBJ2-3
CASSKGLAGDKDTQYF
TGTGCCAGCAGCAAGGGACTAGCGGGAGACAAAGATACGCAGTATTTT
>TRBV20-1|few|.|TRBJ2-7
CSAEGRYEQYF
TGCAGTGCAGAGGGACGTTACGAGCAGTACTTC
>TRBV29-1|.|TRBD1|TRBJ2-5
CSGDRVGETQYF
TGCAGCGGAGACAGGGTTGGAGAGACCCAGTACTTC
>TRBV6-6|.|TRBD1|TRBJ2-7
CASSQTGNGGEQYF
TGTGCCAGCAGCCAGACAGGGAATGGGGGTGAGCAGTACTTC
>TRBV3-1|once|.|TRBJ2-5
CASSQDSGGGETQYF
TGTGCCAGCAGCCAAGATTCCGGGGGCGGAGAGACCCAGTACTTC